The 4 T cell receptor beta chains below were found in one sample sequenced in a study of T cells in Graves' hyperthyroidism and ophthalmopathy (dated by TCRdb to 2018 to 2020). The receptor library was made with multiplex PCR. The sample was run on an Illumina HiSeq 2000. The TCR beta CDR3 regions were amplified from the RNA transcripts. For the first round of RT-PCR on the TCR CDR3, the HTBI primer set was used together with the Qiagen OneStep RT-PCR kit. The raw public reads went through TCRdb reprocessing: fastp at Q25, MiXCR clone calling, in-frame beta chains kept. Rows with one shared CDR3 protein collapse into an entry with the most common genes and DNA. The sample includes hundreds of thousands of distinct CDR3 sequences, with 14% observed a single time. In total, the top ten clones hold around 12% of the sample. Sequenced sample: blood. These receptors were obtained from a woman between 45 and 60 years old with Graves' ophthalmopathy.

The rearrangement joins TRBV25-1 to TRBJ2-7; D is uncertain. The V gene's germline CDR1 is MGHDK and CDR2 SYGVNS. CDR3 length: 15 residues. Deletions cut 1 base from V and 7 bases from J, with 17 bases between. The CDR3 sequence is CASSESAPGVREQYF. CDR3 nucleotide sequence: TGTGCCAGCAGTGAATCCGCCCCGGGTGTTAGGGAGCAGTACTTC.

This clonotype was seen a handful of times. The chain uses TRBV19 and TRBJ1-1, with no clear D. The CDR3 contains 14 residues. Germline CDR1 reads LNHDA; CDR2 reads SQIVND (reference sequence). With 6 bases removed from V and 1 base from J, the gap between germline ends came to 12 bases. The CDR3 DNA reads as TGTGCCAGTAGGCCCGACGCCCGGAACACTGAAGCTTTCTTT. The encoded protein is CASRPDARNTEAFF.

This rearrangement joins TRBV28 to TRBJ2-1, with 8 bases aligning to TRBD2. Trimming cost V 4 bases and J 15 bases; bases outside gene matches: 8. CDR1 is MDHEN and CDR2 is SYDVKM in the germline V gene. The CDR3 is 12 residues long. CDR3 loop: CASSYSPGLVFF. CDR3 bases: TGTGCCAGCAGTTACTCCCCGGGACTAGTGTTCTTC.

This clonotype was seen a handful of times. V is TRBV3-1 and J is TRBJ1-1, with D hard to call. The CDR3 covers 12 residues. V was trimmed by 1 base and J by 11 bases, leaving 11 bases between them. Germline V gene data show CDR1 as LGHDT and CDR2 as YNNKEL (reference sequence). DNA of the CDR3: TGTGCCAGCAGCCAAGGGAAAGGCAGGGCTTTCTTT. It yields the protein CASSQGKGRAFF. Full variable domain (missing parts from reference TRBV3-1 and TRBJ1-1): DTAVSQTPKYLVTQMGNDKSIKCEQNLGHDTMYWYKQDSKKFLKIMFSYNNKELIINETVPNRFSPKSPDKAHLNLHINSLELGDSAVYFCASSQGKGRAFFGQGTRLTVV.